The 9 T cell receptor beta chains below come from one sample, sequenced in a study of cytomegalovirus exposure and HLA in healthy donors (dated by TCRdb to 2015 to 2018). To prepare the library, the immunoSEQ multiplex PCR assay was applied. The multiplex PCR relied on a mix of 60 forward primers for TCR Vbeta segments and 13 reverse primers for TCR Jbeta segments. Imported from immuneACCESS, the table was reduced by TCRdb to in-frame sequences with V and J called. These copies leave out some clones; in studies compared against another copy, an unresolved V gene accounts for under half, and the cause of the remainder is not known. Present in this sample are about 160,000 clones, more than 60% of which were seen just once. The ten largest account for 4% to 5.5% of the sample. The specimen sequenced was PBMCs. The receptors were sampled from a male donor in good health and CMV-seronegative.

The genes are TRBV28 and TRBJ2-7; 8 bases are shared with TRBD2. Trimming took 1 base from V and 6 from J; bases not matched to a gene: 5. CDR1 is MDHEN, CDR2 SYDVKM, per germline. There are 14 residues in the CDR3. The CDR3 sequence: CASSLSAGGGEQYF. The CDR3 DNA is TGTGCCAGCAGTTTATCTGCGGGAGGCGGCGAGCAGTACTTC.

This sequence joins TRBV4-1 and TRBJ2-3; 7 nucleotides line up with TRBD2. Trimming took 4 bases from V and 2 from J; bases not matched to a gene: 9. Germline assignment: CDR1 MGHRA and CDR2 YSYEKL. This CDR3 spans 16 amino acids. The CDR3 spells CASSRGDGGYTDTQYF. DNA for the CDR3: TGCGCCAGCAGCCGTGGTGACGGGGGGTACACAGATACGCAGTATTTT.

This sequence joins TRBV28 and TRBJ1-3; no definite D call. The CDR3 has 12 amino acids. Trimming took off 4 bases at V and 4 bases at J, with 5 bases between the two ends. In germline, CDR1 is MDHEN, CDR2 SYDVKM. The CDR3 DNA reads TGTGCCAGCAGTTCCGTGGGAAACACCATATATTTT. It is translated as CASSSVGNTIYF.

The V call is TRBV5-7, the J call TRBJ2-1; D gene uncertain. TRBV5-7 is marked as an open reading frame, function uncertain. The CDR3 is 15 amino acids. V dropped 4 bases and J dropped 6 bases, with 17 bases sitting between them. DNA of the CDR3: TGTGCCAGCAGCCCCGAGGTGTGTAGTAGCAATGAGCAGTTCTTC. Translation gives CASSPEVCSSNEQFF.

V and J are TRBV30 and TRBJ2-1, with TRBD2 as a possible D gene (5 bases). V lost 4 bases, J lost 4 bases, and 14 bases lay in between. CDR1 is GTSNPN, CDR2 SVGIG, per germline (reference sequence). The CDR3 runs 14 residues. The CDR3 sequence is CAWTSGGGYNEQFF. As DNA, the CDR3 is TGTGCCTGGACGAGCGGCGGAGGTTACAATGAGCAGTTCTTC.

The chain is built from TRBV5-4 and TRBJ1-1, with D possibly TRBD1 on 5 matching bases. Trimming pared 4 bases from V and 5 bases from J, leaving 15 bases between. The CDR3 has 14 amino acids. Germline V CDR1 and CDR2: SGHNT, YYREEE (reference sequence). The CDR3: CASSRGGGWTEAFF. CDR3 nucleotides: TGTGCCAGCAGCCGTGGGGGGGGGTGGACTGAAGCTTTCTTT.

CDR3 residues: CASSGPRGRNTEAFF. In nucleotides, the CDR3 is TGTGCCAGCAGCGGCCCCAGGGGCCGGAACACTGAAGCTTTCTTT. The rearrangement links TRBV5-4 to TRBJ1-1, with TRBD1 as a possible D gene (6 bases). Trimming left V 4 bases short and J 1 base short, with 14 bases between. Germline CDR1 is SGHNT and CDR2 is YYREEE (reference sequence). CDR3 size: 15 residues.

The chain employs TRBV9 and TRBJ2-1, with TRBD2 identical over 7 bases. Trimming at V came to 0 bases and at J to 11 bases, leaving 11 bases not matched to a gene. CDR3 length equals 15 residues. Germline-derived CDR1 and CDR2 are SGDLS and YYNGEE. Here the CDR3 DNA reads TGTGCCAGCAGCGTAGAGGCTAGCGGTTTAGGGAAGCAGTTCTTC. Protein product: CASSVEASGLGKQFF.

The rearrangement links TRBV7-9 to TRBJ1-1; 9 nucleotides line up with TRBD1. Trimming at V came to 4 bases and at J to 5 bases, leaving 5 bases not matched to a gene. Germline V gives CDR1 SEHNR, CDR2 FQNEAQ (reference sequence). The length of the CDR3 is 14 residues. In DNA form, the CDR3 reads TGTGCCAGCAGCTCGAGGACAGGGGATACTGAAGCTTTCTTT. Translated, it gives CASSSRTGDTEAFF.